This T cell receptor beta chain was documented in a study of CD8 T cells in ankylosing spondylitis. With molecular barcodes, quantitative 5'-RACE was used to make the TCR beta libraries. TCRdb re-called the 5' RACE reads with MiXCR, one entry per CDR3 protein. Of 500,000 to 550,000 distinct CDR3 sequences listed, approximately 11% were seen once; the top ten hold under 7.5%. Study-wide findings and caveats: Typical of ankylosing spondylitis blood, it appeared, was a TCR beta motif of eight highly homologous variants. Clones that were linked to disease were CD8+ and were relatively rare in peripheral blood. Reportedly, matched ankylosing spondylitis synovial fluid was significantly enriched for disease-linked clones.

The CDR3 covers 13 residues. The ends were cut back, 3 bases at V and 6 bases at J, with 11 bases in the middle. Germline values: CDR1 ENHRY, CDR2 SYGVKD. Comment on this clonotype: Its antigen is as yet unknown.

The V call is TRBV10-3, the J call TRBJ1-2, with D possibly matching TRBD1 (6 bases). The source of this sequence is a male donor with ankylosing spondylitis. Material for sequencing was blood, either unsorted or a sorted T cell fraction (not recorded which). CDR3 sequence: CAISEAQGHGYTF. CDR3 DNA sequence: TGTGCCATCAGTGAAGCACAGGGACATGGCTACACCTTC.